This T cell receptor (beta chain) appears in the sequencing data of a study of STAT3 mutations in large granular lymphocyte leukemia. Germline CDR1 reads SQVTM; CDR2 reads ANQGSEA. There are 12 residues in the CDR3. Trimming stripped 5 bases from V and 9 bases from J, with 16 bases between. Details on this clone: Its cognate antigen is unknown.

Using immunoSEQ multiplex PCR, the repertoire was profiled, and TCRdb retains in-frame clones only, with some absent. The sample carries about 42,000 clones, roughly 77% recorded once. Study-level points and caveats: Samples missed the first appearance of the clone. In T-cell large granular lymphocyte leukemia, about half of patients showed multiple immunodominant subclonotypes. A small but highly pathogenic clone may have been missed. Variable sampling intervals and differing treatment regimens complicated linking therapy response to TCR clonal burden changes. After therapy, about 35% of the 18 patients switched clonotypes, all new clones STAT3 wild type.

Sequenced input: PBMCs. V is TRBV29-1 and J is TRBJ1-1; D uncertain. The TCR originated in a human donor with T large granular lymphocyte leukemia. Some clones in this sample may be carry-over from other donors' samples. CDR3: CSVLAGELKAFF. The CDR3 DNA reads TGCAGCGTTCTAGCGGGAGAATTAAAAGCTTTCTTT. The full variable domain, in which reference TRBV29-1 and TRBJ1-1 provide the parts outside the CDR3, is SAVISQKPSRDICQRGTSLTIQCQVDSQVTMMFWYRQQPGQSLTLIATANQGSEATYESGFVIDKFPISRPNLTFSTLTVSNMSPEDSSIYLCSVLAGELKAFFGQGTRLTVV.